Shown below are 29 T cell receptor beta chains from a single sample sequenced in a study of cytomegalovirus exposure and HLA in healthy donors. This PCR relied on a set of 60 Vbeta primers and 13 Jbeta primers. Libraries were prepared by immunoSEQ multiplex PCR; TCRdb keeps only in-frame clonotypes and omits some of them. The sample lists about 160,000 clones; roughly 78% were seen once. The sample taken for sequencing was PBMCs. The receptors stem from a man between 35 and 55 years old in good health and CMV-seropositive.

As to this clone: Germline and junction disagree at one end, which may indicate a read error. This chain joins TRBV7-7 and TRBJ1-4, with 11 bases identical to TRBD1. There are 15 residues in the CDR3. Germline values: CDR1 SSHAT, CDR2 FNYEAQ (reference sequence). This CDR3 is CASSLGQGAAEKLFF. CDR3 nucleotide sequence: TGTGCTAGCAGCCTCGGACAGGGGGCAGCTGAAAAACTGTTTTTT.

This sequence joins TRBV5-1 and TRBJ2-4, with D maybe TRBD1 (6 bases). Between the trimmed V and J ends, which lost 4 bases and 8 bases, there was a span of 16 bases. The CDR3 is made up of 14 amino acids. Germline V gene data show CDR1 as SGHRS and CDR2 as YFSETQ. The CDR3 DNA is TGCGCCAGCAGCGAAACAGGGTATGAGGACATTCAGTACTTC. This sequence encodes CASSETGYEDIQYF.

The chain has TRBV14 and TRBJ2-1, with 8 bases that match TRBD1. V dropped 3 bases and J dropped 1; count of bases not matched to a gene: 2. In germline, CDR1 is SGHDN, CDR2 FVKESK. The CDR3 totals 15 residues. As DNA, the CDR3 is TGTGCCAGCAGCCACAACAGGGGGTCCTACAATGAGCAGTTCTTC. As protein: CASSHNRGSYNEQFF. The whole variable domain, remainder taken from reference TRBV14 and TRBJ2-1, is EAGVTQFPSHSVIEKGQTVTLRCDPISGHDNLYWYRRVMGKEIKFLLHFVKESKQDESGMPNNRFLAERTGGTYSTLKVQPAELEDSGVYFCASSHNRGSYNEQFFGPGTRLTVL.

On this clone: Additional DNA sequences in this sample encode the identical CDR3. V is TRBV6-5 and J is TRBJ1-2; 7 bases match TRBD1. There are 16 residues in the CDR3. CDR1 is MNHEY and CDR2 is SVGAGI in the germline V gene. The V and J ends lost 2 bases and 4 bases, in that order; junction bases with no gene match: 10. This CDR3 reads CASSYDAATGSYGYTF. DNA of the CDR3: TGTGCCAGCAGTTACGACGCTGCGACAGGGTCCTATGGCTACACCTTC.

This chain connects TRBV7-3 to TRBJ2-6, with D maybe TRBD2 (5 bases). The V end was cut by 8 bases, the J end by 4 bases, with 9 bases between. CDR3 length: 13 residues. Germline assignment: CDR1 SGHTA and CDR2 FQGTGA. CDR3 residues: CASAGEGANVLTF. The CDR3, as DNA: TGTGCCAGCGCCGGGGAGGGGGCCAACGTCCTGACTTTC.

The chain is built from TRBV10-3 and TRBJ2-5, with 10 bases that match TRBD1. This CDR3 contains 16 residues. Germline V gives CDR1 ENHRY, CDR2 SYGVKD. V shed 3 bases and J 7 bases; nucleotides not matched to a gene: 11. CDR3 sequence: CAISDRGRQGARTQYF. CDR3 bases: TGTGCCATCAGTGATAGGGGGAGACAGGGGGCACGGACCCAGTACTTC.

V usage is TRBV7-2 and J usage is TRBJ2-7, with D hard to call. The CDR3 covers 14 residues. CDR1 SGHTA and CDR2 FQGNSA come from the germline V gene. V lost 5 bases to trimming and J lost 3 bases, with 14 bases between them. CDR3 residues: CASSRHQNLYEQYF. Written as DNA, the CDR3 is TGTGCCAGCAGCCGACACCAGAACCTCTACGAGCAGTACTTC.

The chain recombines TRBV7-2 with TRBJ1-1; no firm D call. V lost 5 bases, J lost 6 bases, and 16 bases lay in between. Germline V CDR1 and CDR2: SGHTA, FQGNSA. The CDR3 spans 14 residues. The CDR3 coding sequence is TGTGCCAGCAGCACACAACCCCGGACTGCTGAAGCTTTCTTT. Its protein is CASSTQPRTAEAFF.

The DNA of the CDR3 is TGTGCCATCAGTGAGCCGCCCGGGAGCGCCGAGTCCACAGATACGCAGTATTTT. Translation gives CAISEPPGSAESTDTQYF. The chain links TRBV10-3 to TRBJ2-3, with D possibly being TRBD2 (6 bases). The CDR3 spans 18 residues. Per the germline V gene, CDR1 is ENHRY and CDR2 is SYGVKD. Trimming took off 2 bases at V and 2 bases at J, with 20 bases between the two ends.

The chain recombines TRBV5-1 with TRBJ2-1; TRBD2 aligns across 8 bases. Trimming at V came to 4 bases and at J to 0 bases, leaving 6 bases not matched to a gene. Germline values: CDR1 SGHRS, CDR2 YFSETQ. The CDR3 has 16 residues. The CDR3 region has the DNA TGCGCCAGCAGCGTTAGCGGGGCAAGCTCCTACAATGAGCAGTTCTTC. Its protein is CASSVSGASSYNEQFF.

The gene calls are TRBV11-2 and TRBJ1-4, with 9 nucleotides matching TRBD1. CDR3 length: 17 residues. With V trimmed by 5 bases and J by 7 bases, 14 bases remained unmatched. Germline CDR1 SGHAT, CDR2 FQNNGV. The CDR3 spells CASSRIGGTGRGEKLFF. The CDR3 DNA follows: TGTGCCAGCAGCAGAATAGGGGGGACAGGGAGAGGTGAAAAACTGTTTTTT.

This rearrangement joins TRBV18 to TRBJ2-7; D is undetermined. The CDR3 sequence is 15 residues long. Germline lookup yields CDR1 KGHSH and CDR2 LQKENI. With 8 bases removed from V and 5 bases from J, the gap between germline ends came to 22 bases. The CDR3 region is CASRSRRLELNEQYF. For the CDR3, the DNA is TGTGCCAGCCGCAGCCGGCGGCTAGAACTGAACGAGCAGTACTTC.

The gene calls are TRBV2 and TRBJ2-1; TRBD2 aligns across 9 bases. The V gene end was trimmed by 6 bases and the J gene end by 0 bases; junction bases not matched to a gene: 12. The CDR3 spans 18 residues. In germline, CDR1 is SNHLY, CDR2 FYNNEI. This chain's CDR3 is CASRRDSGGQRSYNEQFF. In DNA form, the CDR3 reads TGTGCCAGCAGACGGGATAGCGGGGGCCAGCGCTCCTACAATGAGCAGTTCTTC. The whole variable domain, remainder taken from reference TRBV2 and TRBJ2-1, is EPEVTQTPSHQVTQMGQEVILRCVPISNHLYFYWYRQILGQKVEFLVSFYNNEISEKSEIFDDQFSVERPDGSNFTLKIRSTKLEDSAMYFCASRRDSGGQRSYNEQFFGPGTRLTVL.

In its sample, this clone was seen once. The V call is TRBV11-2, the J call TRBJ2-1; perhaps TRBD2 as D (5 bases). The CDR3 contains 14 residues. The germline gives CDR1 SGHAT, CDR2 FQNNGV. V was trimmed by 4 bases and J by 9 bases, leaving 16 bases between them. The CDR3 here is CASSSRTLWGEQFF. The CDR3 nucleotides read TGTGCCAGCAGCTCGCGGACTCTCTGGGGTGAGCAGTTCTTC.

This clone was detected only once. In DNA, the CDR3 is TGTGCCAGCAGCTTACGAGCGAGGTTACCAGATACGCAGTATTTT. It codes for CASSLRARLPDTQYF. The chain has TRBV7-9 and TRBJ2-3; D gene unclear. The CDR3 contains 15 residues. V was shortened by 2 bases and J by 4 bases, with 13 bases between the two germline ends. CDR1 and CDR2 from the germline V gene are SEHNR and FQNEAQ (reference sequence).

The V and J genes are TRBV6-1 and TRBJ2-5; TRBD1 agrees at 8 bases. The CDR3 contains 15 residues. The ends lost 3 bases at V and 5 bases at J; junction bases unmatched: 8. Per the germline V gene, CDR1 is MNHNS and CDR2 is SASEGT. The DNA for the CDR3 is TGTGCCAGCAGTGACGACAGGGGACTGAGGGAGACCCAGTACTTC. Its protein is CASSDDRGLRETQYF.

The chain joins TRBV2 to TRBJ1-5; perhaps TRBD1 as D (5 bases). Per the germline V gene, CDR1 is SNHLY and CDR2 is FYNNEI. The CDR3 covers 14 residues. V was trimmed by 7 bases and J by 2 bases, leaving 12 bases between them. The DNA for the CDR3 is TGTGCCAGCACCCTGGGGGGTGGCAATCAGCCCCAGCATTTT. Protein: CASTLGGGNQPQHF.

V usage is TRBV19 and J usage is TRBJ2-5; possibly TRBD1 for D (5 bases). CDR1 is LNHDA and CDR2 is SQIVND in the germline V gene (reference sequence). V gave up 5 bases and J gave up 0 bases, with 13 bases separating them. The CDR3 consists of 15 residues. The CDR3 sequence is CASSPRQTYQETQYF. The CDR3 bases are TGTGCCAGTAGTCCCAGACAGACGTACCAAGAGACCCAGTACTTC.

As concerns this clone: Other DNA sequences in this specimen translate into the identical CDR3. The chain carries TRBV5-1 and TRBJ1-1, with D possibly TRBD1 on 5 matching bases. The CDR3 totals 14 residues. Germline V lookup: CDR1 SGHRS, CDR2 YFSETQ. Between the trimmed V and J ends, which lost 4 bases and 5 bases, there was a span of 15 bases. The chain's CDR3 is CASSRGTEGTEAFF. CDR3 DNA: TGCGCCAGCAGCCGTGGGACGGAGGGGACTGAAGCTTTCTTT.

The chain combines TRBV5-6 with TRBJ1-1; D gene uncertain. V lost 3 bases, J lost 3 bases, and 15 bases lay in between. The CDR3 totals 15 residues. In germline, CDR1 is SGHDT, CDR2 YYEEEE. The CDR3 DNA sequence: TGTGCCAGCAGCTCGGGATCGTCCGGGCACACTGAAGCTTTCTTT. As protein: CASSSGSSGHTEAFF. The full variable domain, rest sourced from reference TRBV5-6 and TRBJ1-1, is DAGVTQSPTHLIKTRGQQVTLRCSPKSGHDTVSWYQQALGQGPQFIFQYYEEEERQRGNFPDRFSGHQFPNYSSELNVNALLLGDSALYLCASSSGSSGHTEAFFGQGTRLTVV.

The chain couples TRBV7-2 to TRBJ2-2; TRBD2 agrees at 11 bases. Germline CDR1 and CDR2: SGHTA and FQGNSA. The trim removed 5 bases at V and 0 bases at J, leaving 2 bases unmatched. This CDR3 region has 16 residues. The DNA for the CDR3 is TGTGCCAGCAGCACTAGCGGGGGCCCGAACACCGGGGAGCTGTTTTTT. This translates into CASSTSGGPNTGELFF.

The J gene is TRBJ1-2, the V gene TRBV5-4, with TRBD1 as a possible D gene (6 bases). Trimming shortened V by 5 bases and J by 6 bases, and 11 bases separated the two germline ends. The V gene's germline CDR1 is SGHNT and CDR2 YYREEE (reference sequence). CDR3 length: 12 amino acids. The CDR3 coding sequence is TGTGCCAGCAGTCAGGGGTCGAATGGCTACACCTTC. Its protein is CASSQGSNGYTF.

The J gene is TRBJ2-1, the V gene TRBV7-6; D not resolved. Germline V gene data show CDR1 as SGHVS and CDR2 as FNYEAQ. CDR3 length: 11 amino acids. V lost 6 bases and J lost 5, with 5 bases in between. This chain's CDR3 is CASSLHNEQFF. The CDR3 nucleotides read TGTGCCAGCAGTCTTCACAATGAGCAGTTCTTC.

This chain uses TRBV27 with TRBJ2-7; 9 bases fit TRBD1. Germline-derived CDR1 and CDR2 are MNHEY and SMNVEV (reference sequence). CDR3 length: 18 amino acids. V shed 1 base, J shed 4 bases, and the junction held 14 bases outside the gene matches. The DNA of the CDR3 is TGTGCCAGCAGTTTATTCCGTCCCGGGACAGGGAGATTATACGAGCAGTACTTC. Its protein is CASSLFRPGTGRLYEQYF.

Only a few counts were recorded for this clone. The rearrangement joins TRBV5-1 to TRBJ1-3; 9 bases map to TRBD1. Germline-derived CDR1 and CDR2 are SGHRS and YFSETQ. Trimming cost V 0 bases and J 2 bases; bases outside gene matches: 3. The CDR3 has 16 residues. In DNA, the CDR3 is TGCGCCAGCAGCTTGGCGGGGACAGGGACTGGAAACACCATATATTTT. Translated: CASSLAGTGTGNTIYF.

The chain recombines TRBV7-9 with TRBJ2-5, with D perhaps matching TRBD1 (5 bases). The J call may be mistaken, given a closer DNA end match to TRBJ2-7. This CDR3 region has 13 residues. Per the germline V gene, CDR1 is SEHNR and CDR2 is FQNEAQ (reference sequence). The CDR3: CATAEDNSYEQYF. CDR3 coding DNA: TGTGCCACCGCCGAGGACAACTCCTACGAGCAGTACTTC.

This clone was observed a few times. This chain joins TRBV2 and TRBJ1-5; 9 bases line up with TRBD1. Per the germline V gene, CDR1 is SNHLY and CDR2 is FYNNEI. Trimming at V came to 6 bases and at J to 5 bases, leaving 5 bases not matched to a gene. The CDR3 runs 14 residues. CDR3 region: CASSGTGTHQPQHF. The CDR3 DNA reads TGTGCCAGCAGCGGGACAGGGACGCATCAGCCCCAGCATTTT.

V and J are TRBV5-4 and TRBJ2-5; TRBD1 is a possible D gene (5 bases). The V and J ends lost 0 bases and 1 base respectively, with 13 bases between them. CDR1 SGHNT and CDR2 YYREEE come from the germline V gene (reference sequence). This CDR3 is 16 amino acids long. In DNA form, the CDR3 reads TGTGCCAGCAGCTTGGGTACATCTAGGGGCCAAGAGACCCAGTACTTC. Its translation: CASSLGTSRGQETQYF.

The CDR3 bases are TGTGCCAGCAGTTTAGGGTTTCAGGGGCGAGGTGGGGCCAACGTCCTGACTTTC. It yields the protein CASSLGFQGRGGANVLTF. V usage is TRBV27 and J usage is TRBJ2-6; perhaps TRBD1 as D (6 bases). The CDR3 runs 18 residues. V lost 2 bases, J lost 3 bases, and 17 bases lay in between. Germline V gene data show CDR1 as MNHEY and CDR2 as SMNVEV (reference sequence).